The clone carrying this T cell receptor (beta chain) appeared a few times. Its target is not known. The data originate from a study of CD8+ T cells in alopecia areata. cDNA prepared by RNA extraction and subsequent reverse transcription served as the template for sequencing. Method: immunoSEQ multiplex PCR; TCRdb's copy keeps in-frame clones and lacks some. The sample lists approximately 150,000 clones, less than 75% seen once, with about 40% in the top ten. Study-wide results and limits: The study found TCR sharing across patients less clear than in mice, possibly for HLA reasons. Scalp samples also contribute reads from the resident alphabeta T cells found in normal skin.

V shed 4 bases, J shed 5 bases, and the junction held 3 bases outside the gene matches. The CDR3 has 14 residues. In germline, CDR1 is SNHLY, CDR2 FYNNEI. PBMC-derived CD4+ and CD8+ T cells were sorted. The sequence came from a human donor in good health. Specimen: CD8+ T cells sorted from blood. This chain connects TRBV2 to TRBJ2-1; TRBD2 matches at 9 bases. CDR3: CASSGLAEDNEQFF. CDR3 DNA: TGTGCCAGCAGTGGACTAGCGGAGGACAATGAGCAGTTCTTC. Complete variable domain (other parts from reference TRBV2 and TRBJ2-1): EPEVTQTPSHQVTQMGQEVILRCVPISNHLYFYWYRQILGQKVEFLVSFYNNEISEKSEIFDDQFSVERPDGSNFTLKIRSTKLEDSAMYFCASSGLAEDNEQFFGPGTRLTVL.